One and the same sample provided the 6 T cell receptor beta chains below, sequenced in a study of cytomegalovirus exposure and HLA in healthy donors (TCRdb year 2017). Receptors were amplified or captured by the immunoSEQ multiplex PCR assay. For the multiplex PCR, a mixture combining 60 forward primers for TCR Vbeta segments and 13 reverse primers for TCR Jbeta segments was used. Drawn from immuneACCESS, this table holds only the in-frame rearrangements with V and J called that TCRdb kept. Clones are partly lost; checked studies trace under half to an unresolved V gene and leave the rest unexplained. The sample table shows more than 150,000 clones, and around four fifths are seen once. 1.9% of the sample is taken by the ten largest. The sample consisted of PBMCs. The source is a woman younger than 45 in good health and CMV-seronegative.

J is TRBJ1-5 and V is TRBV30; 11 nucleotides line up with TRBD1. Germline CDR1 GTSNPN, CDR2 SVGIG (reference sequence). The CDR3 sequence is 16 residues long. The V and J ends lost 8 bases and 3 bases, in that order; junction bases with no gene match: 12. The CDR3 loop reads CAATSGTGGPNQPQHF. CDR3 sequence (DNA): TGTGCCGCTACATCCGGGACAGGGGGTCCCAATCAGCCCCAGCATTTT.

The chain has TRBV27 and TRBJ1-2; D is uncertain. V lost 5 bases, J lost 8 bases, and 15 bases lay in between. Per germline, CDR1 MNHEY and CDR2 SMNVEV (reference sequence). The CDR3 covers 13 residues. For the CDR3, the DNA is TGTGCCAGCAGTCACACATCTTTGGGCGGCTACACCTTC. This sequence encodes CASSHTSLGGYTF.

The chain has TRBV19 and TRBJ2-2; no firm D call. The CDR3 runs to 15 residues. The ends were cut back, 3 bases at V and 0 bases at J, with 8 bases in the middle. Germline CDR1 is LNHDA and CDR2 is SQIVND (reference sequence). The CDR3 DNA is TGTGCCAGTAGTATGCAGGCCTCGAACACCGGGGAGCTGTTTTTT. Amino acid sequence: CASSMQASNTGELFF.

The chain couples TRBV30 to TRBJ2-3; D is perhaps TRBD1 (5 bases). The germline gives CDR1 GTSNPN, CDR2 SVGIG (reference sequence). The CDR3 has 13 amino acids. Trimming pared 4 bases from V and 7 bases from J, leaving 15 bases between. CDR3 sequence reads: CAWNRQGSNTQYF. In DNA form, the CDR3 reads TGTGCCTGGAACAGGCAGGGCTCGAATACGCAGTATTTT.

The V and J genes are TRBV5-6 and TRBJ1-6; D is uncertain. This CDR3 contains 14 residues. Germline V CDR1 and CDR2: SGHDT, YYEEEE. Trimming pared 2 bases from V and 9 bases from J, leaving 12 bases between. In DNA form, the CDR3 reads TGTGCCAGCAGCTTTAGAGGGTCTGGTTCACCCCTCCACTTT. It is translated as CASSFRGSGSPLHF.

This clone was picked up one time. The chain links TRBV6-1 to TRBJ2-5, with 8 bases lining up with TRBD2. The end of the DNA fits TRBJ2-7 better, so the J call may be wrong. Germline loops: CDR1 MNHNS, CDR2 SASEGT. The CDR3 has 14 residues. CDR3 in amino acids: CASRPGGGYYEQYF. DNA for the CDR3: TGTGCCAGCAGGCCGGGAGGGGGGTACTACGAGCAGTACTTC.